These 10 T cell receptor beta chains originate from one sample sequenced in a study of post-analysis software for immune sequencing data. Whole-study findings and limits: In patients, about 5 TRBV segments were more frequent than in controls, with TRBV5-6, TRBV5-1 and TRBV20-1 among them.

These receptors have no identified antigens. The library was made from cDNA and included unique molecular identifiers. TCRdb recomputed calls from the PCR reads with MiXCR, one row per CDR3 protein. The sample lists some 500,000 distinct CDR3 sequences, roughly 45% seen once, with about an eighth in the top ten. Material: blood. Every receptor here comes from a girl aged 5 to 17 with multiple sclerosis.

The rearrangement joins TRBV27 to TRBJ2-1; D is tentatively TRBD1 or TRBD2 (5 bases each). Germline CDR1 and CDR2: MNHEY and SMNVEV (reference sequence). Trimming removed 5 bases at V and 3 bases at J, with 11 bases between. The CDR3 runs to 14 residues. The CDR3 protein is CASSRGGNYNEQFF. The DNA of the CDR3 is TGTGCCAGCAGTCGGGGCGGCAACTACAATGAGCAGTTCTTC.

There are many counts of this clonotype. The chain couples TRBV12-3 or TRBV12-4 to TRBJ2-1; weak D call: TRBD2 (5 bases). V lost 5 bases and J lost 0, with 11 bases in between. CDR3 length: 15 residues. The CDR3 region is CASSPDLSSYNEQFF. The DNA for the CDR3 is TGTGCCAGCAGTCCGGACTTAAGCTCCTACAATGAGCAGTTCTTC.

V gene TRBV20-1 combines with J gene TRBJ1-5; 7 bases match TRBD1. Germline CDR1 is DFQATT and CDR2 is SNEGSKA (reference sequence). V was pared by 3 bases and J by 5 bases, with 10 bases of the junction left unmatched. The CDR3 consists of 15 residues. The CDR3 here is CSARPRGTEYQPQHF. The CDR3 DNA sequence: TGCAGTGCTAGGCCCCGAGGGACAGAATATCAGCCCCAGCATTTT.

The V gene is TRBV9, the J gene TRBJ2-4; 7 bases fit TRBD1. The germline gives CDR1 SGDLS, CDR2 YYNGEE. After removal of 4 bases from V and 1 base from J, the junction contained 5 bases not matched to a gene. The CDR3 spans 15 residues. Here the CDR3 DNA reads TGTGCCAGCAGCCCTGGGGGACAGGCCAAAAACATTCAGTACTTC. The encoded protein is CASSPGGQAKNIQYF.

This chain links TRBV7-2 with TRBJ2-5, with D possibly matching TRBD1 (7 bases). The germline V gene encodes CDR1 SGHTA and CDR2 FQGNSA. Trimming pared 5 bases from V and 9 bases from J, leaving 22 bases between. The CDR3 has 15 residues. The CDR3 loop reads CASSGRQGGGEAQYF. The CDR3 bases are TGTGCCAGCAGCGGACGACAGGGCGGAGGGGAGGCCCAGTACTTC.

In this sample, this clonotype turned up once. The V and J genes are TRBV20-1 and TRBJ1-5, with D possibly TRBD1 on 5 matching bases. Between the trimmed V and J ends, which lost 7 bases and 4 bases, there was a span of 14 bases. This CDR3 region has 13 residues. Germline CDR1 DFQATT, CDR2 SNEGSKA (reference sequence). The CDR3: CSVLRDGNQPQHF. CDR3 nucleotides: TGCAGTGTCCTCCGGGACGGTAATCAGCCCCAGCATTTT.

The rearrangement joins TRBV6-5 to TRBJ2-7; the D is unclear. Germline lookup yields CDR1 MNHEY and CDR2 SVGAGI. Trimming pared 8 bases from V and 2 bases from J, leaving 7 bases between. The CDR3 spans 11 residues. CDR3 coding DNA: TGTGCCAGCGGCAGGCCCTACGAGCAGTACTTC. Amino acid sequence: CASGRPYEQYF.

The rearrangement links TRBV6-1 to TRBJ2-1, with 8 bases fitting TRBD2. The J call could be wrong; TRBJ2-7 is a better fit for the DNA end. The length of the CDR3 is 16 residues. The V gene's germline CDR1 is MNHNS and CDR2 SASEGT. CDR3 in DNA: TGTGCCAGCAGTGAAGTAGGCGGGAGGCTTTACAATGAGCAGTACTTC. Amino acid sequence: CASSEVGGRLYNEQYF.

This chain connects TRBV5-1 to TRBJ2-1, with D hard to call. The J call is doubtful: the DNA matches TRBJ2-7 better. The germline V gene encodes CDR1 SGHRS and CDR2 YFSETQ. The CDR3 is made up of 13 amino acids. In DNA form, the CDR3 reads TGCGCCAGCAGCTCGAAGAACCCCTACGAGCAGTACTTC. Its translation: CASSSKNPYEQYF.

This clonotype was detected a few times. The CDR3 loop is CASSLLRVTDTQYF. CDR3 DNA sequence: TGTGCCAGCAGCTTGTTGCGGGTCACAGATACGCAGTATTTT. V gene TRBV5-6 combines with J gene TRBJ2-3; a possible D gene is TRBD2 (5 bases). V gave up 1 base and J gave up 2 bases, with 8 bases separating them. The CDR3 covers 14 residues. CDR1 and CDR2 (germline): SGHDT, YYEEEE.